This T cell receptor beta chain was identified in a study of blood T cell repertoires in COVID-19. The wider study: Material from acute and convalescent COVID-19 was sourced from the United States, Italy and Spain. T cells, B-cell-depleted T cells, or PBMCs supplied cDNA or gDNA.

The germline V and J ends were trimmed by 4 bases and 4 bases, with 10 bases remaining between them. Germline CDR1 is WNHNN and CDR2 is SYGVQD (reference sequence). The CDR3 loop spans 13 amino acids. In the study's own analysis: Reference gene primer amplification gave nucleated cell count estimates. The data were produced by immunoSEQ multiplex PCR, yet TCRdb's version contains in-frame clones alone and is incomplete. Clone size and V and J calls were adopted from that table, with D and trimming inferred from the DNA. The table lists roughly 220,000 clones, about 78% of them singletons. This clone was found a few times.

V usage is TRBV10-1 and J usage is TRBJ2-5, with a weak D call TRBD2 (6 bases). Sequenced sample: peripheral blood. This clonotype was sampled from a woman between 70 and 85 years old with acute or convalescent COVID-19. DNA of the CDR3: TGCGCCAGCAGTGGTGATAGCGGAGAGACCCAGTACTTC. Translating gives CASSGDSGETQYF.